These 12 T cell receptor beta chains came from one sample sequenced in a study of OX40 agonist ivuxolimab in advanced cancers. TCRdb keeps only in-frame clones here, not all; method: immunoSEQ multiplex PCR. Here the sample spans 72,000 or so clones, around nine tenths being singletons. The material was CD4+ or CD8+ T cells sorted from blood, obtained in a trial of the OX40 agonist ivuxolimab. The receptor source for this set is an adult with an advanced solid tumor such as melanoma, head and neck, liver or kidney cancer.

This clone was seen a single time. The gene calls are TRBV20-1 and TRBJ2-3; the D is unclear. V lost 4 bases and J lost 4, with 3 bases in between. The germline gives CDR1 DFQATT, CDR2 SNEGSKA (reference sequence). The CDR3 consists of 10 residues. The CDR3 region is CSAKADTQYF. The DNA for the CDR3 is TGCAGTGCTAAGGCAGATACGCAGTATTTT.

This clone has only one observation. J is TRBJ2-7 and V is TRBV18; no firm D call. The CDR3 has 12 amino acids. Germline V CDR1 and CDR2: KGHSH, LQKENI. The V end lost 2 bases, the J end lost 2 bases, and 4 bases lay between the germline ends. CDR3 coding DNA: TGTGCCAGCTCACCAGACACCTACGAGCAGTACTTC. Encoded protein: CASSPDTYEQYF.

The rearrangement joins TRBV2 to TRBJ1-5, with D hard to call. V lost 0 bases, J lost 13 bases, and 19 bases lay in between. CDR1 is SNHLY, CDR2 FYNNEI, per germline. CDR3 length equals 15 residues. The CDR3 DNA sequence: TGTGCCAGCAGTGAAGCGTACACAGTAGCCGAGCAACAGCATTTT. It encodes CASSEAYTVAEQQHF.

The rearrangement uses TRBV4-3 and TRBJ2-2; TRBD2 matches at 14 bases. CDR1 and CDR2 (germline): LGHNA, YSLEER. The CDR3 extends over 17 amino acids. V was clipped by 3 bases and J by 9 bases; unmatched bases: 9. The CDR3 DNA follows: TGCGCCAGCAGCCAGACTAGCGGGGGGGCCAGTAGTAGGGAGCTGTTTTTT. It specifies CASSQTSGGASSRELFF.

This sequence joins TRBV6-6 and TRBJ1-1; 9 positions agree with TRBD1. This CDR3 has 16 residues. The V and J ends lost 6 bases and 5 bases, in that order; junction bases with no gene match: 13. CDR1 MNHNY and CDR2 SVGAGI come from the germline V gene (reference sequence). This chain's CDR3 is CASRSKSGQGSTEAFF. The CDR3 DNA reads as TGTGCCAGCAGATCCAAATCGGGACAGGGAAGTACTGAAGCTTTCTTT.

J is TRBJ2-7 and V is TRBV28, with 8 positions matching TRBD1. V lost 5 bases to trimming and J lost 2 bases; unmatched junction nucleotides: 5. The CDR3 covers 14 residues. Germline V gene lookup returns CDR1 MDHEN and CDR2 SYDVKM. CDR3 DNA: TGTGCCAGCAGTCTCTCAGGGGGCACCTACGAGCAGTACTTC. As protein: CASSLSGGTYEQYF.

The chain uses TRBV7-2 and TRBJ2-6; D may be TRBD2 (5 bases). Deletions cut 4 bases from V and 0 bases from J, with 7 bases between. The CDR3 loop spans 15 amino acids. Germline CDR1 reads SGHTA; CDR2 reads FQGNSA. CDR3 sequence: CASSSGSSGANVLTF. The CDR3 coding sequence is TGTGCCAGCAGCTCGGGGAGCTCTGGGGCCAACGTCCTGACTTTC.

This chain uses TRBV28 with TRBJ1-2, with D uncertain. Germline CDR1 and CDR2: MDHEN and SYDVKM. The CDR3 spans 14 residues. Trimming took off 7 bases at V and 3 bases at J, with 15 bases between the two ends. The CDR3 bases are TGTGCCAGCACCCCCCGTGGGTCCCACTATGGCTACACCTTC. Translation gives CASTPRGSHYGYTF.

This chain joins TRBV7-6 and TRBJ2-3; D remains ambiguous. The CDR3 sequence is 12 residues long. CDR1 is SGHVS and CDR2 is FNYEAQ in the germline V gene. Trimming pared 1 base from V and 8 bases from J, leaving 7 bases between. The CDR3 coding sequence is TGTGCCAGCAGCTTAGAGGCTGGTACGCAGTATTTT. Translation: CASSLEAGTQYF.

The V and J genes are TRBV15 and TRBJ2-5; TRBD1 might be the D (5 bases). The J call may be in error: the DNA end matches TRBJ2-7 better. Germline loops: CDR1 LNHNV, CDR2 YYDKDF (reference sequence). CDR3 length: 15 amino acids. The CDR3 reads CATSRNTQGAYEQYF. The CDR3 DNA reads as TGTGCCACCAGCAGAAACACCCAAGGGGCCTACGAGCAGTACTTC.

This chain joins TRBV10-3 and TRBJ2-1; possibly TRBD2 for D (6 bases). This CDR3 region has 12 residues. The V end was cut by 4 bases, the J end by 7 bases, with 8 bases between. Looked up from germline, CDR1 is ENHRY and CDR2 is SYGVKD. In DNA, the CDR3 is TGTGCCATCAGTGGGCGGGGTAATGAGCAGTTCTTC. Protein: CAISGRGNEQFF.

This clone has just one count. The rearrangement uses TRBV25-1 and TRBJ2-7; D is possibly TRBD1 (6 bases). The CDR3 covers 15 residues. CDR1 and CDR2 from the germline V gene are MGHDK and SYGVNS. V lost 1 base and J 4 bases, leaving 14 bases between the germline ends. For the CDR3, the DNA is TGTGCCAGCAGTGAATTCGGACAGACTGGATACGAGCAGTACTTC. It translates to CASSEFGQTGYEQYF.